The 6 T cell receptor beta chains below come from one sample, sequenced in a study of T cell changes during pregnancy in multiple sclerosis. Profiled with immunoSEQ multiplex PCR; TCRdb holds only in-frame clones, not every one. This table has about 59,000 clones, roughly 92% appearing once. Sequenced material: CD8+ T cells from peripheral blood mononuclear cells, taken in the third trimester of pregnancy. Receptor source: a female donor with multiple sclerosis, enrolled in a pregnancy study.

This chain links TRBV28 with TRBJ1-2; D might be TRBD1 (5 bases). The CDR3 is 13 amino acids. Trimming left V 8 bases short and J 5 bases short, with 15 bases between. Germline V gene sequence: CDR1 MDHEN, CDR2 SYDVKM. The CDR3, as DNA: TGTGCCAGCTTTCCCCGGGGGATATATGGCTACACCTTC. Residues: CASFPRGIYGYTF.

The V call is TRBV28, the J call TRBJ1-1, with D possibly matching TRBD1 (5 bases). V lost 8 bases and J 6 bases, leaving 22 bases between the germline ends. The CDR3 runs 15 residues. Germline values: CDR1 MDHEN, CDR2 SYDVKM. The CDR3 sequence is CASGSEGSGRPEAFF. The CDR3 coding sequence is TGTGCCAGCGGGTCGGAGGGGTCGGGGAGGCCTGAAGCTTTCTTT.

The V gene is TRBV9, the J gene TRBJ2-3; 9 bases are shared with TRBD2. The CDR3 has 12 amino acids. V gave up 8 bases and J gave up 4 bases; unmatched junction bases: 2. Looked up from germline, CDR1 is SGDLS and CDR2 is YYNGEE. CDR3 in DNA: TGTGCCAGGCTAGCGGGGCCAGATACGCAGTATTTT. This gives the protein CARLAGPDTQYF.

The rearrangement joins TRBV29-1 to TRBJ2-1, with D maybe TRBD1 (5 bases). The CDR3 contains 16 residues. Germline loops: CDR1 SQVTM, CDR2 ANQGSEA. The V end lost 1 base, the J end lost 0 bases, and 13 bases lay between the germline ends. CDR3 sequence: CSVEGAGKFSYNEQFF. The CDR3 nucleotides are TGCAGCGTTGAAGGGGCAGGGAAGTTCTCCTACAATGAGCAGTTCTTC.

The rearrangement uses TRBV5-4 and TRBJ2-2; no firm D call. Trimming removed 4 bases at V and 5 bases at J, with 6 bases between. This CDR3 region has 12 residues. CDR1 SGHNT and CDR2 YYREEE come from the germline V gene (reference sequence). The CDR3 nucleotides are TGTGCCAGCAGCCCCTTTACCGGGGAGCTGTTTTTT. Its translation: CASSPFTGELFF. Complete variable domain (other parts from reference TRBV5-4 and TRBJ2-2): ETGVTQSPTHLIKTRGQQVTLRCSSQSGHNTVSWYQQALGQGPQFIFQYYREEENGRGNFPPRFSGLQFPNYSSELNVNALELDDSALYLCASSPFTGELFFGEGSRLTVL.

The chain joins TRBV13 to TRBJ2-2; 10 nucleotides line up with TRBD1. The CDR3 is made up of 16 amino acids. Germline assignment: CDR1 PRHDT and CDR2 FYEKMQ (reference sequence). V gave up 4 bases and J gave up 3 bases; unmatched junction bases: 5. The CDR3 coding sequence is TGTGCCAGCAGCTCGCAGGGGACAGGGGACACCGGGGAGCTGTTTTTT. It is translated as CASSSQGTGDTGELFF. Full variable domain (outside the CDR3, taken from reference TRBV13 and TRBJ2-2): AAGVIQSPRHLIKEKRETATLKCYPIPRHDTVYWYQQGPGQDPQFLISFYEKMQSDKGSIPDRFSAQQFSDYHSELNMSSLELGDSALYFCASSSQGTGDTGELFFGEGSRLTVL.